This T cell receptor (beta chain) derives from a study of T cells in Graves' hyperthyroidism and ophthalmopathy. Points on this clonotype: What it binds is not known.

General observations from the study: By a 13 V-J model, ophthalmopathy was set apart from stable hyperthyroidism. Blood held most thyroid clonotypes expanded above 0.001 frequency.

Amplification targeted TCR beta CDR3 regions from RNA transcripts. First-round RT-PCR with HTBI primers amplified the TCR CDR3 region. TCRdb processed the multiplex PCR reads anew with MiXCR; each CDR3 protein has one entry. In the table there are about 570,000 distinct CDR3 sequences, about 43% of which are singletons. Germline V CDR1 and CDR2: PRHDT, FYEKMQ (reference sequence). This CDR3 comprises 16 residues. Orbital computed tomography, thyroid ultrasound, serum thyroxine and TRAb, and clinical symptoms together informed the diagnoses. Sequencing used peripheral blood or thyroid tissue (not recorded which). The sequence was obtained from an adult woman with Graves' disease, either hyperthyroidism or ophthalmopathy (not recorded which). The rearrangement uses TRBV13 and TRBJ2-3, with 7 nucleotides matching TRBD1. The J call may be in error: the DNA end matches TRBJ1-5 better. Written as DNA, the CDR3 is TGTGCCAGCAGCTTAAGGGGGGAAAGAGGGACAGATACGCAGCATTTT. This sequence encodes CASSLRGERGTDTQHF.